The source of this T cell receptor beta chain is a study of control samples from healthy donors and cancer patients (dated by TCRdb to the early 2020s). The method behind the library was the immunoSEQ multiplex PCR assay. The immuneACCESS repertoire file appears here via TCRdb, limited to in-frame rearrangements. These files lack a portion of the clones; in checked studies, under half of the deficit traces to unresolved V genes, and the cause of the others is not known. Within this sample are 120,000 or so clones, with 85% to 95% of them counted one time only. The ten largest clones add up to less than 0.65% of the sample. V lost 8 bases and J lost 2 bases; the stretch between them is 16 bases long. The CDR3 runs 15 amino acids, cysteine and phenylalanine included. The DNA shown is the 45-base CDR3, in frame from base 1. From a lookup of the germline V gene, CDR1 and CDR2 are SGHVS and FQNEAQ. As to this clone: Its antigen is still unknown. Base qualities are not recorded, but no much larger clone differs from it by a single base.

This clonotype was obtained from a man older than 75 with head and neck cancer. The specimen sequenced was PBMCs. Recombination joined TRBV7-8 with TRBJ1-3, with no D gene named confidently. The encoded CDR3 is CASGWQATPGNTIYF. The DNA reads TGTGCCAGCGGGTGGCAGGCGACGCCTGGAAACACCATATATTTT.